This TCR beta chain was captured in a study of post-analysis software for immune sequencing data. As to this clonotype: Antigen specificity is unknown.

Germline CDR1 reads MGHRA; CDR2 reads YSYEKL. V was cut by 4 bases and J by 4 bases, with 16 bases left in between. The CDR3 contains 15 residues. Included in the TCR beta cDNA libraries were unique molecular identifiers. With roughly 1 to 11 million T cells as the source, a few hundred thousand cDNA molecules resulted. TCRdb re-analysed the PCR reads in MiXCR, keeping a single row per CDR3 protein. The data show roughly 410,000 distinct CDR3 sequences, with around 37% seen just once and 13% held by the top ten. Study observations and caveats: Patients used several TRBV segments, including TRBV5-6, TRBV5-1 and TRBV20-1, more often than controls.

This clonotype originated in a girl under 18 with multiple sclerosis. Sequenced: blood. The chain joins TRBV4-1 to TRBJ1-2; D unresolved. CDR3 DNA: TGCGCCAGCAGCCTGCACCGGGAGGGTTCCTATGGCTACACCTTC. Its translation is CASSLHREGSYGYTF.